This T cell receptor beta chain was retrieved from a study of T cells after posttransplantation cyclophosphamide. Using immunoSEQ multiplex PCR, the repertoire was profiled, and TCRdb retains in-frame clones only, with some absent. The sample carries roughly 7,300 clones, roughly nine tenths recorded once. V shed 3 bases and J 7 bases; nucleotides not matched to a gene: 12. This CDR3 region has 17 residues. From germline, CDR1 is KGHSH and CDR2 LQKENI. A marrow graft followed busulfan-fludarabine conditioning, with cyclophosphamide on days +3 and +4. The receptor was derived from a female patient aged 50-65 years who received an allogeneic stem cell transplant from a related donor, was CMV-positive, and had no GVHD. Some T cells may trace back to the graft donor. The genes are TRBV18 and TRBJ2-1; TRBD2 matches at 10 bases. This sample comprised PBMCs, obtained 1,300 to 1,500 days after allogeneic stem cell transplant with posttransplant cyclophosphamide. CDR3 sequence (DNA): TGTGCCAGCTCACCGGACGGACTAGCGGAGACAATTAATGAGCAGTTCTTC. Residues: CASSPDGLAETINEQFF.